This T cell receptor (beta chain) was documented in a study of T-cell memory formation after mild COVID-19. Study observations and caveats: SARS-CoV-2 specificity was not confirmed for second-wave clones peaking on day 37. Cross-reactive memory apparently joined, as some responding clones appeared in pre-infection memory.

5'RACE, which relied on constant-segment primers, yielded TCR alpha and TCR beta cDNA libraries carrying sample barcodes and UMIs. MiXCR was run by TCRdb on the 5' RACE reads, yielding one entry per CDR3 protein. In the table there are roughly 80,000 distinct CDR3 sequences, approximately 14% of which are singletons. This clonotype was counted a few times. As yet, its antigen is unknown. CDR3 length equals 13 residues. CDR1 SEHNR and CDR2 FQNEAQ come from the germline V gene (reference sequence). The ends were cut back, 5 bases at V and 2 bases at J, with 7 bases in the middle. Sequenced: PBMCs or a T cell subset sorted from them (not recorded which). The rearrangement uses TRBV7-9 and TRBJ1-5, with D uncertain. The clonotype was recovered from an adult woman who had mild COVID-19 (a few samples of this study predate the infection). Cell type and time point are not known. In nucleotides, the CDR3 is TGTGCCAGCAGCATCGACGGCAATCAGCCCCAGCATTTT. This sequence encodes CASSIDGNQPQHF. The full variable domain, in which reference TRBV7-9 and TRBJ1-5 provide the parts outside the CDR3, is DTGVSQNPRHKITKRGQNVTFRCDPISEHNRLYWYRQTLGQGPEFLTYFQNEAQLEKSRLLSDRFSAERPKGSFSTLEIQRTEQGDSAMYLCASSIDGNQPQHFGDGTRLSIL.